Listed below are T cell receptor beta chains from one sample, sequenced in a study of metastatic and nonmetastatic thyroid tumors. TCRdb re-called clones via MiXCR from the PCR reads. The table lists some 15,000 clones, approximately 30% of them singletons. Sample: tumor tissue. These receptors were obtained from a male donor with papillary thyroid cancer or a benign thyroid nodule (not recorded which). Some clones in this sample may be carry-over from other donors' samples. Each CDR3 is given without its conserved first and last residue.

V gene: TRBV7-3; J gene: TRBJ2-1; CDR3 protein: ASSLTGEGEQF
V gene: TRBV27; J gene: TRBJ1-1; CDR3 protein: ASSLKMWVNTEAF
V gene: TRBV6-1; J gene: TRBJ2-7; CDR3 protein: ASPGLANSYEQY
V gene: TRBV2; J gene: TRBJ2-2; CDR3 protein: ASGRGPNTGELF
V gene: TRBV19; J gene: TRBJ2-7; CDR3 protein: ASSLVGQTYEQY
V gene: TRBV5-1; J gene: TRBJ1-4; CDR3 protein: ASSLVKPNEKLF
V gene: TRBV28; J gene: TRBJ1-5; CDR3 protein: ASRREWYQPQH
V gene: TRBV28; J gene: TRBJ2-3; CDR3 protein: ASSPPDGLTDTQY
V gene: TRBV27; J gene: TRBJ2-7; CDR3 protein: ASSSGTGYEQY
V gene: TRBV28; J gene: TRBJ2-7; CDR3 protein: ACSLPTSYEQY
V gene: TRBV5-1; J gene: TRBJ2-5; CDR3 protein: ASSDGLEETQY
V gene: TRBV5-1; J gene: TRBJ1-1; CDR3 protein: ASSFAGFYTEAF
V gene: TRBV20-1; J gene: TRBJ1-4; CDR3 protein: SARKGGRAEKLF
V gene: TRBV20-1; J gene: TRBJ2-5; CDR3 protein: SAGTSSETQY
V gene: TRBV6-1; J gene: TRBJ1-2; CDR3 protein: ASSILTAVGGYT
V gene: TRBV12-3/TRBV12-4; J gene: TRBJ2-1; CDR3 protein: ASHSSPPEGNEQF
V gene: TRBV29-1; J gene: TRBJ1-1; CDR3 protein: SVQTVNTEAF
V gene: TRBV12-3/TRBV12-4; J gene: TRBJ2-7; CDR3 protein: ASRTSAAYEPY
V gene: TRBV6-4; J gene: TRBJ2-2; CDR3 protein: ASRRGQEHTGELF
V gene: TRBV6-1; J gene: TRBJ1-1; CDR3 protein: ASSPILGGGAIAF
V gene: TRBV5-4; J gene: TRBJ2-5; CDR3 protein: ASRPGGLQETQY
V gene: TRBV5-1; J gene: TRBJ2-1; CDR3 protein: AGSRGASGGALDEQF
V gene: TRBV27; J gene: TRBJ2-7; CDR3 protein: ANSYRTSGSNEQY
V gene: TRBV5-6; J gene: TRBJ1-6; CDR3 protein: ASRESRGGVSSPLH
V gene: TRBV9; J gene: TRBJ1-1; CDR3 protein: ARGAGATEAF
V gene: TRBV6-1; J gene: TRBJ2-3; CDR3 protein: ASRGLLTDTQY
V gene: TRBV6-1; J gene: TRBJ2-2; CDR3 protein: ASRVAGAPNTGELF
V gene: TRBV2; J gene: TRBJ2-3; CDR3 protein: ASAVTSRADTQY
V gene: TRBV6-2/TRBV6-3; J gene: TRBJ1-2; CDR3 protein: ASSSAGWGYT
V gene: TRBV10-3; J gene: TRBJ2-1; CDR3 protein: AIRESGNYNEQF
V gene: TRBV5-1; J gene: TRBJ2-7; CDR3 protein: ASSSLGDGRYEQY
V gene: TRBV20-1; J gene: TRBJ2-1; CDR3 protein: SAVAGVWNEQF
V gene: TRBV18; J gene: TRBJ2-1; CDR3 protein: ASSPPQGLNEQF
V gene: TRBV28; J gene: TRBJ2-1; CDR3 protein: ASSRGGTSYNEQF
V gene: TRBV12-3/TRBV12-4; J gene: TRBJ2-3; CDR3 protein: ASRDSGGGTDTQY
V gene: TRBV28; J gene: TRBJ1-1; CDR3 protein: ASSFFTEAF
V gene: TRBV7-7; J gene: TRBJ2-1; CDR3 protein: ASSRKRIPYNEQF
V gene: TRBV28; J gene: TRBJ2-1; CDR3 protein: ASRRAGTGNYNEQF
V gene: TRBV5-1; J gene: TRBJ2-1; CDR3 protein: ASSSWGGAGNEQF
V gene: TRBV2; J gene: TRBJ2-1; CDR3 protein: ASSDRTRPYNEQF
V gene: TRBV6-2/TRBV6-3; J gene: TRBJ2-5; CDR3 protein: ASSYYPPGQGAETQY
V gene: TRBV5-5; J gene: TRBJ2-3; CDR3 protein: ASSLRGPEDTQY
V gene: TRBV11-2; J gene: TRBJ2-1; CDR3 protein: ASSLAQGSYNEQF
V gene: TRBV2; J gene: TRBJ2-7; CDR3 protein: ASSEGTVAPAEQY
V gene: TRBV5-1; J gene: TRBJ1-1; CDR3 protein: ASSLRDRALSYTEAF
V gene: TRBV5-1; J gene: TRBJ2-7; CDR3 protein: ASSLDRDRYEQY
V gene: TRBV11-2; J gene: TRBJ2-1; CDR3 protein: ASSLNIPVSDEQF
V gene: TRBV10-3; J gene: TRBJ2-3; CDR3 protein: AIRDRDVADTQY
V gene: TRBV6-1; J gene: TRBJ2-5; CDR3 protein: ASSVIAGEQETQY
V gene: TRBV11-2; J gene: TRBJ1-6; CDR3 protein: ASSLEPGSPLH
V gene: TRBV28; J gene: TRBJ1-2; CDR3 protein: ASTLSVGGYS
V gene: TRBV6-8; J gene: TRBJ2-3; CDR3 protein: ASSPTTSGRALTDTQY
V gene: TRBV9; J gene: TRBJ1-2; CDR3 protein: ASSPYGLTNYGYT
V gene: TRBV3-1; J gene: TRBJ2-7; CDR3 protein: ASSQGTVREQY